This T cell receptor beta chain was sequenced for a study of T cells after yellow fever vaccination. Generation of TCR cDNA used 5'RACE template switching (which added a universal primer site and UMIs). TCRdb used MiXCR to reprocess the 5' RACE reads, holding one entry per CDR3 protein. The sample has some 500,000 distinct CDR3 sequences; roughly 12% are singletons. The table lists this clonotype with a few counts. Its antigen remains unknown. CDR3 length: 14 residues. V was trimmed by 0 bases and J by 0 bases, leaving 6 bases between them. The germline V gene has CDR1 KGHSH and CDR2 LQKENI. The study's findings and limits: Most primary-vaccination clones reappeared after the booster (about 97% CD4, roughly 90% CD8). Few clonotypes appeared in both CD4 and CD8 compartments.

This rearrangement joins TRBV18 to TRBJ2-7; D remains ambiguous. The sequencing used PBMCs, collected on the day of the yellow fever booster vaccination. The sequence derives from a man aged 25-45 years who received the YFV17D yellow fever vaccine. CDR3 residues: CASSPPTVSYEQYF. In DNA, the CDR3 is TGTGCCAGCTCACCACCAACAGTCTCCTACGAGCAGTACTTC. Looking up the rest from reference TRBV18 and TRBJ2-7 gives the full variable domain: NAGVMQNPRHLVRRRGQEARLRCSPMKGHSHVYWYRQLPEEGLKFMVYLQKENIIDESGMPKERFSAEFPKEGPSILRIQQVVRGDSAAYFCASSPPTVSYEQYFGPGTRLTVT.